This is a list of T cell receptor beta chains from one sample in a study of T cells in Graves' hyperthyroidism and ophthalmopathy. A single record per CDR3 protein comes from TCRdb applying MiXCR to the multiplex PCR reads. The data show about 570,000 distinct CDR3 sequences, around 46% seen once. Sequencing was carried out using peripheral blood or thyroid tissue (not recorded which). The receptors were gathered from an adult woman with Graves' disease, either hyperthyroidism or ophthalmopathy (not recorded which). Each CDR3 is given with its conserved first and last residue. The order of the fields is J gene, D gene, V gene, clone size, CDR3 protein, CDR3 DNA. The D gene is left open where the match is weak. Some rows have no size entry. The others give once, few or many, or a class for an expanded clone.

J: TRBJ1-1; D: .; V: TRBV12-3/TRBV12-4; size: many; CDR3: CASSFGGGASTEAFF; DNA: TGTGCCAGCAGTTTTGGGGGAGGGGCTAGCACTGAAGCTTTCTTT
J: TRBJ1-1; D: .; V: TRBV6-2/TRBV6-3; size: many; CDR3: CASTPLAWAVDAFF; DNA: TGTGCCAGCACCCCCCTCGCCTGGGCAGTCGACGCTTTCTTT
J: TRBJ2-2; D: .; V: TRBV2; size: once; CDR3: CASSLRGQGELFF; DNA: TGTGCCAGCAGCTTACGCGGACAGGGGGAGCTGTTTTTT
J: TRBJ2-7; D: TRBD2; V: TRBV29-1; size: few; CDR3: CSVEGGLAGGSYEQYF; DNA: TGCAGCGTTGAAGGTGGACTAGCGGGAGGGTCCTACGAGCAGTACTTC
J: TRBJ1-5; D: .; V: TRBV3-1; size: .; CDR3: CASSQNKNQPQHF; DNA: TGTGCCAGCAGCCAAAATAAGAATCAGCCCCAGCATTTT
J: TRBJ2-7; D: .; V: TRBV12-3/TRBV12-4; size: many; CDR3: CASSLMGVGEQYF; DNA: TGTGCCAGCAGTTTAATGGGGGTAGGCGAGCAGTACTTC
J: TRBJ2-1; D: .; V: TRBV24-1; size: .; CDR3: CATSDGPSVPYNEQFF; DNA: TGTGCCACCAGTGACGGGCCTAGCGTGCCTTACAATGAGCAGTTCTTC
J: TRBJ1-2; D: .; V: TRBV5-6; size: .; CDR3: CASSWGVSRGYTF; DNA: TGTGCCAGCAGCTGGGGGGTTTCCCGAGGCTACACCTTC
J: TRBJ1-2; D: .; V: TRBV29-1; size: many; CDR3: CSVLGGYGYTF; DNA: TGCAGCGTTCTTGGGGGCTATGGCTACACCTTC
J: TRBJ2-2; D: .; V: TRBV20-1; size: many; CDR3: CSAKSGPTGELFF; DNA: TGCAGTGCTAAATCAGGTCCCACCGGGGAGCTGTTTTTT
J: TRBJ1-2; D: .; V: TRBV7-8; size: once; CDR3: CASSLGVLGYGYTF; DNA: TGTGCCAGCAGCTTAGGGGTCTTGGGCTATGGCTACACCTTC
J: TRBJ2-7; D: TRBD2; V: TRBV15; size: .; CDR3: CATSAHPSGYYEQYF; DNA: TGTGCCACCAGCGCCCACCCTAGCGGGTATTACGAGCAGTACTTC
J: TRBJ2-2; D: TRBD2; V: TRBV20-1; size: .; CDR3: CSARKAGLHTGELFF; DNA: TGCAGTGCTAGAAAAGCGGGACTCCACACCGGGGAGCTGTTTTTT
J: TRBJ1-6; D: .; V: TRBV29-1; size: .; CDR3: CSVLWTVNSPLHF; DNA: TGCAGCGTTCTTTGGACAGTTAATTCACCCCTCCACTTT
J: TRBJ1-3; D: .; V: TRBV5-1; size: .; CDR3: CASSLSMFSGNTIYF; DNA: TGCGCCAGCAGCTTGTCCATGTTCTCTGGAAACACCATATATTTT
J: TRBJ2-5; D: .; V: TRBV9; size: once; CDR3: CASSARLAGGFETQYF; DNA: TGTGCCAGCAGCGCCAGACTAGCTGGGGGCTTCGAGACCCAGTACTTC
J: TRBJ1-2; D: .; V: TRBV9; size: .; CDR3: CASSVRSVTNYGYTF; DNA: TGTGCCAGCAGCGTACGGTCGGTCACTAACTATGGCTACACCTTC
J: TRBJ2-7; D: .; V: TRBV6-1; size: many; CDR3: CASTPVEGISYEQYF; DNA: TGTGCCAGCACCCCGGTGGAAGGCATCTCCTACGAGCAGTACTTC
J: TRBJ1-1; D: .; V: TRBV9; size: .; CDR3: CASSVESGRAFF; DNA: TGTGCCAGCAGCGTAGAGTCGGGTAGGGCTTTCTTT
J: TRBJ2-7; D: TRBD1; V: TRBV10-1; size: many; CDR3: CASSESGTGVNEQYF; DNA: TGCGCCAGCAGTGAGTCAGGGACAGGGGTAAACGAGCAGTACTTC
J: TRBJ1-1; D: TRBD1; V: TRBV29-1; size: .; CDR3: CSVGQGTEAFF; DNA: TGCAGCGTTGGACAGGGCACTGAAGCTTTCTTT
J: TRBJ2-5; D: TRBD2; V: TRBV3-1; size: .; CDR3: CASSQPTGGEETQYF; DNA: TGTGCCAGCAGCCAGCCAACGGGGGGAGAAGAGACCCAGTACTTC
J: TRBJ2-7; D: .; V: TRBV19; size: many; CDR3: CASTLSGGPYEQYF; DNA: TGTGCCAGTACCCTGAGCGGAGGCCCCTACGAGCAGTACTTC
J: TRBJ2-1; D: TRBD2; V: TRBV9; size: few; CDR3: CASSVGGYGRASYNEQFF; DNA: TGTGCCAGCAGCGTAGGTGGCTATGGGAGGGCCTCCTACAATGAGCAGTTCTTC
J: TRBJ2-7; D: TRBD2; V: TRBV28; size: few; CDR3: CASSFWGLTPREQYF; DNA: TGTGCCAGCAGTTTCTGGGGACTAACGCCCAGGGAGCAGTACTTC
J: TRBJ1-1; D: TRBD1; V: TRBV4-1; size: many; CDR3: CASSQDNRGTEAFF; DNA: TGCGCCAGCAGCCAGGACAACAGGGGCACTGAAGCTTTCTTT
J: TRBJ2-3; D: TRBD2; V: TRBV2; size: once; CDR3: CASRSGVTDTQYF; DNA: TGTGCCAGCAGGAGCGGGGTTACAGATACGCAGTATTTT
J: TRBJ1-1; D: TRBD1; V: TRBV19; size: .; CDR3: CAITPEFGTGGAFF; DNA: TGTGCCATCACCCCCGAATTCGGGACAGGAGGGGCTTTCTTT
J: TRBJ1-5; D: .; V: TRBV4-1; size: many; CDR3: CASSHDGQSSNQPQHF; DNA: TGCGCCAGCAGCCATGATGGACAGAGTAGCAATCAGCCCCAGCATTTT
J: TRBJ1-3; D: TRBD1; V: TRBV2; size: .; CDR3: CASLRDRESGNTIYF; DNA: TGTGCCAGCCTGCGGGACAGGGAATCCGGAAACACCATATATTTT
J: TRBJ1-2; D: .; V: TRBV7-9; size: .; CDR3: CASSLPWGSYGYTF; DNA: TGTGCCAGCAGCCTCCCTTGGGGCTCGTATGGCTACACCTTC
J: TRBJ1-2; D: TRBD1; V: TRBV12-3/TRBV12-4; size: .; CDR3: CASSLQVTGQNYGYTF; DNA: TGTGCCAGCAGTTTACAAGTCACGGGACAGAACTATGGCTACACCTTC
J: TRBJ1-3; D: TRBD1; V: TRBV29-1; size: .; CDR3: CSVGLLTGAGNTIYF; DNA: TGCAGCGTTGGCCTACTGACAGGGGCTGGAAACACCATATATTTT
J: TRBJ2-7; D: .; V: TRBV4-3; size: .; CDR3: CASSQDSTSAYEQYF; DNA: TGCGCCAGCAGCCAAGATAGTACTTCCGCCTACGAGCAGTACTTC
J: TRBJ1-6; D: .; V: TRBV9; size: .; CDR3: CASSAAGFSPLHF; DNA: TGTGCCAGCAGCGCGGCAGGGTTCTCACCCCTCCACTTT
J: TRBJ1-1; D: .; V: TRBV12-3/TRBV12-4; size: .; CDR3: CASSLGVGGPEAFF; DNA: TGTGCCAGCAGTTTAGGTGTAGGTGGTCCTGAAGCTTTCTTT
J: TRBJ2-3; D: .; V: TRBV25-1; size: .; CDR3: CASIERATDTQYF; DNA: TGTGCCAGTATCGAACGGGCCACAGATACGCAGTATTTT